This TCR beta chain was sequenced in a study of cytomegalovirus exposure and HLA in healthy donors. The study's findings and limits: CMV serostatus was the sole immune exposure data available.

PCR involved 60 Vbeta and 13 Jbeta primers. The table came from immunoSEQ multiplex PCR; TCRdb's copy has only in-frame clones and leaves some out. The sample carries approximately 150,000 clones, 65% to 80% recorded once. This CDR3 is built from 15 residues. The ends were cut back, 1 base at V and 1 base at J, with 11 bases in the middle. Germline loops: CDR1 SGHDT, CDR2 YYEEEE. In regard to this clone: Its antigen is unknown.

The sequence was collected from a woman in her 40s in good health and CMV-seropositive. Sequences were obtained from PBMCs. V gene TRBV5-6 combines with J gene TRBJ1-2; D perhaps matches TRBD1 (5 bases). CDR3 bases: TGTGCCAGCAGCTTGCGGACAAACATTAACTATGGCTACACCTTC. Translating gives CASSLRTNINYGYTF. Drawing the rest from reference TRBV5-6 and TRBJ1-2, the complete variable domain is DAGVTQSPTHLIKTRGQQVTLRCSPKSGHDTVSWYQQALGQGPQFIFQYYEEEERQRGNFPDRFSGHQFPNYSSELNVNALLLGDSALYLCASSLRTNINYGYTFGSGTRLTVV.